These T cell receptor beta chains were read from a single sample in a study of preoperative IRX-2 immunotherapy in early breast cancer. Produced via immunoSEQ multiplex PCR; TCRdb's table is partial and in-frame only. The table has around 95,000 clones, roughly 85% seen once; the top ten hold roughly 1.9%. The source was tumor tissue, collected after IRX-2 immunotherapy. The receptors come from a human donor with breast cancer. The conserved cysteine and the conserved F or W are not part of the CDR3 here. Each record gives: V gene, CDR3 protein.

V gene: TRBV19; CDR3 protein: ASSFPSGTLSNQPQH
V gene: TRBV16; CDR3 protein: ASTGGGNQPQH
V gene: TRBV30; CDR3 protein: AWSHGWEQY
V gene: TRBV7-4; CDR3 protein: ASNPPERDEQY
V gene: TRBV29-1; CDR3 protein: SVEPPSGNTIY
V gene: TRBV6-8; CDR3 protein: AISAGVRSGQEAGELF
V gene: TRBV12-5; CDR3 protein: ASGLEAGTEAF
V gene: TRBV28; CDR3 protein: ASSTWTPSSYEQY
V gene: TRBV19; CDR3 protein: ASSKPGANSPLH
V gene: TRBV28; CDR3 protein: ASSTLTGGAYGYT
V gene: TRBV29-1; CDR3 protein: SSRQSLTDTQY
V gene: TRBV30; CDR3 protein: ASEKQADTEAF
V gene: TRBV6-8; CDR3 protein: ASQAGQGSYEQY